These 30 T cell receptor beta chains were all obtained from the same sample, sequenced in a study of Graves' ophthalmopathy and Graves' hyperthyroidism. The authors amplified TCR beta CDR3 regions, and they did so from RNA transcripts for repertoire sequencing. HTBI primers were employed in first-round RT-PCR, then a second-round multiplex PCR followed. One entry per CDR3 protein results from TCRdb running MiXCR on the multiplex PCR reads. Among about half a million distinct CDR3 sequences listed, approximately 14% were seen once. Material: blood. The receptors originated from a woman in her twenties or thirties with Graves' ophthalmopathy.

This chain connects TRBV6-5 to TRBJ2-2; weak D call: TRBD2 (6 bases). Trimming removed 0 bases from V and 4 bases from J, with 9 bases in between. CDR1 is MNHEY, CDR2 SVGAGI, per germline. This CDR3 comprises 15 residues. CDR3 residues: CASSYSGTLTGELFF. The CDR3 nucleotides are TGTGCCAGCAGTTACTCCGGGACTCTCACCGGGGAGCTGTTTTTT.

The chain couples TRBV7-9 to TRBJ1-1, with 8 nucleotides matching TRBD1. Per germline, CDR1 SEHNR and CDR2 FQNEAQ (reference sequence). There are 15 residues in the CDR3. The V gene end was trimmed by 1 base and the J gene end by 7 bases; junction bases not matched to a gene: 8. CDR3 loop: CASSLVRRGQSEAFF. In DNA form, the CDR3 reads TGTGCCAGCAGCTTAGTGCGCAGGGGGCAAAGTGAAGCTTTCTTT.

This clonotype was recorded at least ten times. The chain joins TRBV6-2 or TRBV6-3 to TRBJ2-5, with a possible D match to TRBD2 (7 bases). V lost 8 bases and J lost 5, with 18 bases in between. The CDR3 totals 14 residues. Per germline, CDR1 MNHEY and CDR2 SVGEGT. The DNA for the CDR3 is TGTGCCAGCCGTAAAACCGGGGGGCCGGAGACCCAGTACTTC. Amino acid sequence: CASRKTGGPETQYF.

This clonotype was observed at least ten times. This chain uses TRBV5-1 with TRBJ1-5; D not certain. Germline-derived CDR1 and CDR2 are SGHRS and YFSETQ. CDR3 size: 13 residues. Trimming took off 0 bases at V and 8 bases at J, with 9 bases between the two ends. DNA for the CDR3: TGCGCCAGCAGCTTGGATTCAAACGAGCCCCAGCATTTT. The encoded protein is CASSLDSNEPQHF.

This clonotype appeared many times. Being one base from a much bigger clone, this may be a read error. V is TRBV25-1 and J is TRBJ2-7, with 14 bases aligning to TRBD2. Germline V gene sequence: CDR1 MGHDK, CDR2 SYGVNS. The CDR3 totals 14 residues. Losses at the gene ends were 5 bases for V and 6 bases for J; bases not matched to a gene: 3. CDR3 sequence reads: CASSQGLAGAEQYF. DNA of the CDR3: TGTGCCAGCAGTCAGGGACTAGCGGGAGCCGAGCAGTACTTC.

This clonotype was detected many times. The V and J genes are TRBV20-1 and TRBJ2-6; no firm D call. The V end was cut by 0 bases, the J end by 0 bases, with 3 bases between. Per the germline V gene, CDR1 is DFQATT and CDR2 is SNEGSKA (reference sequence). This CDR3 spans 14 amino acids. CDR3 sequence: CSARESSGANVLTF. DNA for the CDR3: TGCAGTGCTAGAGAGAGCTCTGGGGCCAACGTCCTGACTTTC.

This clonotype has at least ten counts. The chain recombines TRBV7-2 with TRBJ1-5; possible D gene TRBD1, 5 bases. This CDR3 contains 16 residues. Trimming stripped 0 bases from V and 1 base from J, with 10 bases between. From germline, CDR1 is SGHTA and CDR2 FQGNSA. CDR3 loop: CASSLAQRGSNQPQHF. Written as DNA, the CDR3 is TGTGCCAGCAGCTTAGCGCAGAGGGGAAGCAATCAGCCCCAGCATTTT. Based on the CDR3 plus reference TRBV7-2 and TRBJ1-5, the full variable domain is GAGVSQSPSNKVTEKGKDVELRCDPISGHTALYWYRQSLGQGLEFLIYFQGNSAPDKSGLPSDRFSAERTGGSVSTLTIQRTQQEDSAVYLCASSLAQRGSNQPQHFGDGTRLSIL.

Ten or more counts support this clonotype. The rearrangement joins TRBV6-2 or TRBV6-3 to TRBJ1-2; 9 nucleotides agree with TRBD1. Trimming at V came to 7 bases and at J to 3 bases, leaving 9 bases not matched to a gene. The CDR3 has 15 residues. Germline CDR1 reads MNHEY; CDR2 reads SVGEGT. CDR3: CASNFLQGADYGYTF. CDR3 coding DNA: TGTGCCAGCAACTTCCTACAGGGGGCTGACTATGGCTACACCTTC.

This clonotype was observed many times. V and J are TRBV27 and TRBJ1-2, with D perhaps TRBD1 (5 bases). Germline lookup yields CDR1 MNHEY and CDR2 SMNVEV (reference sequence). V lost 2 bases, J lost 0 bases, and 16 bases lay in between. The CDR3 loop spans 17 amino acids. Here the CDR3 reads CASSLRGGTWANYGYTF. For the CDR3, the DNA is TGTGCCAGCAGTTTACGGGGCGGAACTTGGGCTAACTATGGCTACACCTTC.

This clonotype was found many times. CDR3 DNA sequence: TGCAGTGCTAGAGATTTGACCCACGGGGGCGAGCAGTACTTC. It encodes CSARDLTHGGEQYF. The rearrangement uses TRBV20-1 and TRBJ2-7; weak D call: TRBD2 (6 bases). V dropped 0 bases and J dropped 6 bases, with 15 bases sitting between them. Germline V CDR1 and CDR2: DFQATT, SNEGSKA (reference sequence). There are 14 residues in the CDR3.

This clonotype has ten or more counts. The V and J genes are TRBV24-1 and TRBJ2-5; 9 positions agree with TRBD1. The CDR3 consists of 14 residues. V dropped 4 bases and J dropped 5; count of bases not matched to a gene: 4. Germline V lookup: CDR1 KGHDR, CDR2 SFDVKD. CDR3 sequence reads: CATSDLGQGETQYF. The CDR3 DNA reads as TGTGCCACCAGTGACCTAGGACAGGGGGAGACCCAGTACTTC.

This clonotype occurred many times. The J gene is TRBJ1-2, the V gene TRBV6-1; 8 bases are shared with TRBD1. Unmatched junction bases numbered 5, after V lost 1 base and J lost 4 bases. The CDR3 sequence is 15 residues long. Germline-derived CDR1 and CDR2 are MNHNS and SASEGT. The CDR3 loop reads CASSEDRGGPYGYTF. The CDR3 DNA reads TGTGCCAGCAGTGAAGACAGGGGGGGCCCCTATGGCTACACCTTC.

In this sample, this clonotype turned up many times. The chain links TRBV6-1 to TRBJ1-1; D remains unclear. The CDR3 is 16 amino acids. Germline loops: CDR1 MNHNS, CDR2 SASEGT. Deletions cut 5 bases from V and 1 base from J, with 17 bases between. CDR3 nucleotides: TGTGCCAGCAGTCCCGAGGTCCTGCCGGCGAACACTGAAGCTTTCTTT. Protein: CASSPEVLPANTEAFF.

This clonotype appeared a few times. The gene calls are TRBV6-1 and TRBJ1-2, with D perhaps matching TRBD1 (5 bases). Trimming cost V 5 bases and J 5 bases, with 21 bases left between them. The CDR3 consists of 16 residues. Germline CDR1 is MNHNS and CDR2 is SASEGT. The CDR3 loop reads CASSPGRGLWFYGYTF. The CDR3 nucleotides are TGTGCCAGCAGTCCGGGGAGGGGACTCTGGTTTTATGGCTACACCTTC.

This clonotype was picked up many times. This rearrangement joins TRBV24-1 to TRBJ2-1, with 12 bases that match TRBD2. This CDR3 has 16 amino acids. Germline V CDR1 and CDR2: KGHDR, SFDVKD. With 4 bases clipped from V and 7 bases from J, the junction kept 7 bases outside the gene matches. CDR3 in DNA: TGTGCCACCAGTGACCCAGGACTAGCGGGAACAAATGAGCAGTTCTTC. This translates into CATSDPGLAGTNEQFF.

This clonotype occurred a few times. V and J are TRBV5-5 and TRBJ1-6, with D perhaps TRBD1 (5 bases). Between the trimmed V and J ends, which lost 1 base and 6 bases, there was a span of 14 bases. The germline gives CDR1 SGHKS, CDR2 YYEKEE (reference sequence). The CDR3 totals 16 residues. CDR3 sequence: CASSLQGLRVNSPLHF. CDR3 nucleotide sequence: TGTGCCAGCAGCTTGCAGGGCTTAAGGGTTAATTCACCCCTCCACTTT.

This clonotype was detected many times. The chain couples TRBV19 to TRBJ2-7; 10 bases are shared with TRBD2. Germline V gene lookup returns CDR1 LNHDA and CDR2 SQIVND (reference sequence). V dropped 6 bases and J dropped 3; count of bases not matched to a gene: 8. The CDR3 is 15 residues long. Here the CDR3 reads CASRLSGRIDYEQYF. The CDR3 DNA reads TGTGCCAGTAGACTTAGCGGGAGGATTGACTACGAGCAGTACTTC.

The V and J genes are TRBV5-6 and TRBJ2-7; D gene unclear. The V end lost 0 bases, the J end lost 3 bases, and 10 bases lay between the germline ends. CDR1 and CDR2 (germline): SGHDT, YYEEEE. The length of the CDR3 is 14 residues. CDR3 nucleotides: TGTGCCAGCAGCTTGGCTCGGATTCACTACGAGCAGTACTTC. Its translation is CASSLARIHYEQYF.

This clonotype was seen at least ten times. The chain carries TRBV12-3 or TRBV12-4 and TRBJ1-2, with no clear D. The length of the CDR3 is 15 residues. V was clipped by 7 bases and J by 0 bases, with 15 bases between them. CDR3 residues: CASTLESATNYGYTF. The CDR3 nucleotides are TGTGCCAGCACCCTTGAGTCAGCTACTAACTATGGCTACACCTTC.

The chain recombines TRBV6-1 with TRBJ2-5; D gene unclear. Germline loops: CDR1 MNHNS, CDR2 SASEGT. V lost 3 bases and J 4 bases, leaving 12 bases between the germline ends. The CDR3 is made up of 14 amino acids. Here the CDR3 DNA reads TGTGCCAGCAGTGAGGCGGCAGGTGGAGAGACCCAGTACTTC. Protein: CASSEAAGGETQYF.

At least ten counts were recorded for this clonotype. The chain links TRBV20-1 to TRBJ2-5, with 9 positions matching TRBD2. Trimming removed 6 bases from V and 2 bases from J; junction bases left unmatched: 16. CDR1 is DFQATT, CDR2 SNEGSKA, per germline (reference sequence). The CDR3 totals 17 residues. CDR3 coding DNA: TGCAGTGCCACCCCCCAGGCGGGAGGGGTAGGGCAAGAGACCCAGTACTTC. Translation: CSATPQAGGVGQETQYF.

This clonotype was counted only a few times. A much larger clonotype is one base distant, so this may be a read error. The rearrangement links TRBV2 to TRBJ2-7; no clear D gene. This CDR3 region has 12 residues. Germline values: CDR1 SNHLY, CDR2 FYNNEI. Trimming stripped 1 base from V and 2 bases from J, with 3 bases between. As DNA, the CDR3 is TGTGCCAGCAGTGAAGAGGCCTACGAGCAGTACTTC. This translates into CASSEEAYEQYF. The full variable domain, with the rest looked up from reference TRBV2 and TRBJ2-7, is EPEVTQTPSHQVTQMGQEVILRCVPISNHLYFYWYRQILGQKVEFLVSFYNNEISEKSEIFDDQFSVERPDGSNFTLKIRSTKLEDSAMYFCASSEEAYEQYFGPGTRLTVT.

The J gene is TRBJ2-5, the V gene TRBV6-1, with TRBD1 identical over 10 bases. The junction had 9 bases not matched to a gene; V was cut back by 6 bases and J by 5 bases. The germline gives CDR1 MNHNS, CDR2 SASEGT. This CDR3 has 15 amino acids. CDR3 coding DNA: TGTGCCAGCAGGCTACTTGGGACAGGGGATGAGACCCAGTACTTC. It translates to CASRLLGTGDETQYF.

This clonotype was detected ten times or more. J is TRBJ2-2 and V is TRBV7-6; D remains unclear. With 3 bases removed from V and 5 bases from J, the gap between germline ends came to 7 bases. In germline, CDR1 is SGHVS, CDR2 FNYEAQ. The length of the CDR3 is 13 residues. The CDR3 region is CASSLLQTGELFF. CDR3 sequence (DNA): TGTGCCAGCAGCTTGCTACAAACCGGGGAGCTGTTTTTT.

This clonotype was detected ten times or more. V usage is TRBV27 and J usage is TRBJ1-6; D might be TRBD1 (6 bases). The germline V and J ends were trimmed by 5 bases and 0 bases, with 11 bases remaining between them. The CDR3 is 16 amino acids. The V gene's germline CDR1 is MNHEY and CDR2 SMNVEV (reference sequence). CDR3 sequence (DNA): TGTGCCAGCAGTCCAAAACAGGGCTCCTATAATTCACCCCTCCACTTT. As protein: CASSPKQGSYNSPLHF.

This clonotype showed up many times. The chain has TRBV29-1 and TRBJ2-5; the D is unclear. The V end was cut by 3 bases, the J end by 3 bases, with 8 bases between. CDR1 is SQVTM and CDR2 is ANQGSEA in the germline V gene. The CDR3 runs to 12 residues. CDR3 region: CSVEGVKETQYF. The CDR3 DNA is TGCAGCGTTGAGGGTGTAAAAGAGACCCAGTACTTC.

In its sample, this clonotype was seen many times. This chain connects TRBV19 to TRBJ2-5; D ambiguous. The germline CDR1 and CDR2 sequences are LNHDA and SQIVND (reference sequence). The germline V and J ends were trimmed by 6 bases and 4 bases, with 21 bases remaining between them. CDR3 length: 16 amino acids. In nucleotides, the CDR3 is TGTGCCAGTAGCGCTAAACCCCTTTATGCCCGAGAGACCCAGTACTTC. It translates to CASSAKPLYARETQYF.

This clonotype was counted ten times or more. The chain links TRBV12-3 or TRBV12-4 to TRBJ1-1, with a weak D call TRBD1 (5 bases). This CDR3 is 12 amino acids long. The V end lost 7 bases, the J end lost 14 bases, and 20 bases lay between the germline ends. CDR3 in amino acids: CASTGTTVKPFF. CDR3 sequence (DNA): TGTGCCAGCACCGGGACCACAGTTAAGCCATTCTTT.

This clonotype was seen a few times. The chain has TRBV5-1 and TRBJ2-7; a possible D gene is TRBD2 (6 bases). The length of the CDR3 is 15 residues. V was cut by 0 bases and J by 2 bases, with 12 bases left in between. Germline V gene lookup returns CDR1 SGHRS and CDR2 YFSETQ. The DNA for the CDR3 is TGCGCCAGCAGCTTGGCTCAGCCGGGAGCCTACGAGCAGTACTTC. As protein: CASSLAQPGAYEQYF.

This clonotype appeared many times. The CDR3 DNA follows: TGTGCCAGCAGTTATATCAACTTACAGGGGGCTTACAGCTATGGCTACACCTTC. Translating gives CASSYINLQGAYSYGYTF. The chain recombines TRBV6-2 or TRBV6-3 with TRBJ1-2; 9 positions agree with TRBD1. V was pared by 3 bases and J by 4 bases, with 15 bases of the junction left unmatched. Germline loops: CDR1 MNHEY, CDR2 SVGEGT. The CDR3 covers 18 residues.